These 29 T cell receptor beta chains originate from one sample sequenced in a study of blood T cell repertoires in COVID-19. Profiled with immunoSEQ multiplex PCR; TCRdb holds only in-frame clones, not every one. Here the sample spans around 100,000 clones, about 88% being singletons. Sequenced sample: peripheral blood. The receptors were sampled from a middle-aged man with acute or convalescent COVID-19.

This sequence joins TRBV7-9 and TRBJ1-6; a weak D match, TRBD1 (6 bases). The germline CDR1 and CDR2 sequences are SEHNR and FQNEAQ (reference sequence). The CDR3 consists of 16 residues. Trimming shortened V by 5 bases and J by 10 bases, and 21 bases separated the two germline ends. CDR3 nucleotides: TGTGCCAGCAGCAAGGATGGAGAACAGGGTCGATCACCCCTCCACTTT. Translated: CASSKDGEQGRSPLHF. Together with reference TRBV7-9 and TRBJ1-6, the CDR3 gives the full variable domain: DTGVSQNPRHKITKRGQNVTFRCDPISEHNRLYWYRQTLGQGPEFLTYFQNEAQLEKSRLLSDRFSAERPKGSFSTLEIQRTEQGDSAMYLCASSKDGEQGRSPLHFGNGTRLTVT.

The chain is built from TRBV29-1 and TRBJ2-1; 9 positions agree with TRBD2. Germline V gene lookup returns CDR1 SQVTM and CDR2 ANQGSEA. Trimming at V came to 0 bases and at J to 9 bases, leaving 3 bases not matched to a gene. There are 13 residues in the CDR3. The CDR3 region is CSVEDWTSVEQFF. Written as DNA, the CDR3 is TGCAGCGTTGAAGATTGGACTAGCGTTGAGCAGTTCTTC.

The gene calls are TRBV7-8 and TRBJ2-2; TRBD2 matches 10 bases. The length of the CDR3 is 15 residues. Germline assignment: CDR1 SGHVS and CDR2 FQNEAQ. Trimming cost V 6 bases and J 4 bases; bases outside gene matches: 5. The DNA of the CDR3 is TGTGCCAGCAGTCGAAGCGGGGGGGCCACCGGGGAGCTGTTTTTT. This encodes CASSRSGGATGELFF.

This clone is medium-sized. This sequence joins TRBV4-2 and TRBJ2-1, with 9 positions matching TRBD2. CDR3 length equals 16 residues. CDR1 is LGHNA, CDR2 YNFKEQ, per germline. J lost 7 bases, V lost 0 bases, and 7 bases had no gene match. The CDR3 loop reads CASSQEGGGARNEQFF. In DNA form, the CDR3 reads TGTGCCAGCAGCCAAGAGGGCGGGGGGGCCCGAAATGAGCAGTTCTTC.

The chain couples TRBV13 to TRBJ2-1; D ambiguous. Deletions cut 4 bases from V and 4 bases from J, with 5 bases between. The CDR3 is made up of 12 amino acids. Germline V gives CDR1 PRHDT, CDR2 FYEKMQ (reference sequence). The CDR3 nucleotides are TGTGCCAGCAGCTGGAGATACAATGAGCAGTTCTTC. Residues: CASSWRYNEQFF.

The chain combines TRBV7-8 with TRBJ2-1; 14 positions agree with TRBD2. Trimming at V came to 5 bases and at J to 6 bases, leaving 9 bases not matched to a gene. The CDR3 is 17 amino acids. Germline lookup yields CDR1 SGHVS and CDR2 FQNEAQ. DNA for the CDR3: TGTGCCAGCAGCACAGATCGACTAGCGGGAGGGCCCAATGAGCAGTTCTTC. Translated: CASSTDRLAGGPNEQFF. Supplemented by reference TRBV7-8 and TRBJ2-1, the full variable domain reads GAGVSQSPRYKVAKRGQDVALRCDPISGHVSLFWYQQALGQGPEFLTYFQNEAQLDKSGLPSDRFFAERPEGSVSTLKIQRTQQEDSAVYLCASSTDRLAGGPNEQFFGPGTRLTVL.

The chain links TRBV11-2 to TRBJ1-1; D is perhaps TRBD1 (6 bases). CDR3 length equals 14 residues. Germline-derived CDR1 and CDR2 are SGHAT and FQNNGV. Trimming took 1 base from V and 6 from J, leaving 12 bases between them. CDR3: CASSLGGAGAEAFF. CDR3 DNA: TGTGCCAGCAGCTTAGGAGGGGCAGGGGCTGAAGCTTTCTTT.

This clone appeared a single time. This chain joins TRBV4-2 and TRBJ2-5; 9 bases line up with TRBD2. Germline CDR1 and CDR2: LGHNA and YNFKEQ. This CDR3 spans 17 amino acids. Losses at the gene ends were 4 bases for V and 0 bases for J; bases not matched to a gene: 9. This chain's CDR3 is CASSREAGGPYQETQYF. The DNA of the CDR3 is TGTGCCAGCAGCCGGGAGGCGGGAGGGCCCTACCAAGAGACCCAGTACTTC.

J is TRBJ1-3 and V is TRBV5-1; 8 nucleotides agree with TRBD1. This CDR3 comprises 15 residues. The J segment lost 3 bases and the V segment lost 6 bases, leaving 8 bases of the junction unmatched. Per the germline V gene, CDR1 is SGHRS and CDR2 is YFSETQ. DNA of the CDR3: TGCGCCAGCATCACTCTGGACAGGGTTGGAAACACCATATATTTT. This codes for CASITLDRVGNTIYF. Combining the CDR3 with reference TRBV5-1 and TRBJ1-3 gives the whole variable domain KAGVTQTPRYLIKTRGQQVTLSCSPISGHRSVSWYQQTPGQGLQFLFEYFSETQRNKGNFPGRFSGRQFSNSRSEMNVSTLELGDSALYLCASITLDRVGNTIYFGEGSWLTVV.

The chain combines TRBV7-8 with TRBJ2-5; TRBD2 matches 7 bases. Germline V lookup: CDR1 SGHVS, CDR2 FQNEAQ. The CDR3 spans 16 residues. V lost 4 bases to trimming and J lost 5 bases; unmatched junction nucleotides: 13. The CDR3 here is CASSSRTPWGGETQYF. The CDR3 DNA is TGTGCCAGCAGCTCCAGGACTCCGTGGGGGGGGGAGACCCAGTACTTC.

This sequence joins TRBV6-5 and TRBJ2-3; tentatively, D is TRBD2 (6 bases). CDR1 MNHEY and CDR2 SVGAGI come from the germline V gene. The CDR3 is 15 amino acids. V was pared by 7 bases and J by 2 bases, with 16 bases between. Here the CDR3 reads CASTLYGGNTDTQYF. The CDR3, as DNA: TGTGCCAGCACCCTGTACGGGGGTAACACAGATACGCAGTATTTT.

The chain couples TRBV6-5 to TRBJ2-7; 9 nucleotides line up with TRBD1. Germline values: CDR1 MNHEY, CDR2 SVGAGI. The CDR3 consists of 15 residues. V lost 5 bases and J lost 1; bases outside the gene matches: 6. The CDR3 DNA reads TGTGCCAGCAGTACTACCGGGACAGGGTCCTACGAGCAGTACTTC. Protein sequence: CASSTTGTGSYEQYF.

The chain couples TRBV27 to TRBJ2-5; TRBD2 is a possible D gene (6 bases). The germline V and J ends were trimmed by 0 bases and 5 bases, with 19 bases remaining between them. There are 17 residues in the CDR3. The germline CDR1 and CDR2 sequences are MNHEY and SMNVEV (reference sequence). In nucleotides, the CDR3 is TGTGCCAGCAGTTTATCCTACGGGACTCCCTCGGGGGAGACCCAGTACTTC. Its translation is CASSLSYGTPSGETQYF.

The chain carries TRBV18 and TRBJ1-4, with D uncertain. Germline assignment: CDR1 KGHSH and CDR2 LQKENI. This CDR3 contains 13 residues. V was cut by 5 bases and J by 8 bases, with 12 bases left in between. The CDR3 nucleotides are TGTGCCAGCTCAGCGGACTATGGGGAAAAACTGTTTTTT. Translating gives CASSADYGEKLFF.

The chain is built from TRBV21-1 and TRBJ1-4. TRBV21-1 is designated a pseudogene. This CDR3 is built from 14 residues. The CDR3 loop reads CASSIKRVGEKLFF. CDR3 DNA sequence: TGTGCCAGCAGCATAAAGAGGGTTGGGGAAAAACTGTTTTTT.

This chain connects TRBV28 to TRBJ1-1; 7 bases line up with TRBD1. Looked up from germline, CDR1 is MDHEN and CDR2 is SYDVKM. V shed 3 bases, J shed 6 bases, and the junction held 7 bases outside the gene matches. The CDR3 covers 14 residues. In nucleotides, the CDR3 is TGTGCCAGCAGTTTGGCAGGGGGTAGCTCTGAAGCTTTCTTT. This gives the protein CASSLAGGSSEAFF.

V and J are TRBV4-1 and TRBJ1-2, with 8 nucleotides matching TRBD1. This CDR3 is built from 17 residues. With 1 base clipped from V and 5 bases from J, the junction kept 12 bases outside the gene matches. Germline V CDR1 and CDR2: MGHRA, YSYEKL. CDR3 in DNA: TGCGCCAGCAGCCAAGTTCTATCCGGGACAGGAACGTATGGCTACACCTTC. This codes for CASSQVLSGTGTYGYTF.

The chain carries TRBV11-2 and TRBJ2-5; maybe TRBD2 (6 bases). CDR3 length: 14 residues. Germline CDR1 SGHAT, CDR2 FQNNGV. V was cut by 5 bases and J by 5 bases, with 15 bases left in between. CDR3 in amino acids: CASSARTTYETQYF. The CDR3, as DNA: TGTGCCAGCAGCGCTCGGACTACCTATGAGACCCAGTACTTC. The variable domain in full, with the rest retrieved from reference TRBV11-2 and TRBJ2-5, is EAGVAQSPRYKIIEKRQSVAFWCNPISGHATLYWYQQILGQGPKLLIQFQNNGVVDDSQLPKDRFSAERLKGVDSTLKIQPAKLEDSAVYLCASSARTTYETQYFGPGTRLLVL.

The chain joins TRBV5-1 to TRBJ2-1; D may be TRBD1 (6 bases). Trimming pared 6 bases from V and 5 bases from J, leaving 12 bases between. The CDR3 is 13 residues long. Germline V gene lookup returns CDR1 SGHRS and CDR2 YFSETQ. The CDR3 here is CASTVQGHNEQFF. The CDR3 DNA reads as TGCGCCAGCACGGTACAGGGTCACAATGAGCAGTTCTTC.

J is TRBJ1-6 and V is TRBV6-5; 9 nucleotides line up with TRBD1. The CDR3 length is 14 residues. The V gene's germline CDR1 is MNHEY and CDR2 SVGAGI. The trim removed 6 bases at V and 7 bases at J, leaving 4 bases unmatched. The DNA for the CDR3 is TGTGCCAGCAGAACCGGGACAGGGAATTCACCCCTCCACTTT. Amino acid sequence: CASRTGTGNSPLHF.

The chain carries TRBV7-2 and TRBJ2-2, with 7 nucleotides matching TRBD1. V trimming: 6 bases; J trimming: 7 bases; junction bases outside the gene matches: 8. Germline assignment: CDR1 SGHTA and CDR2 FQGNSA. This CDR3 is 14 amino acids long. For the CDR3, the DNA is TGTGCCAGCAGACATAGACAGGGTATCGGGGAGCTGTTTTTT. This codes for CASRHRQGIGELFF.

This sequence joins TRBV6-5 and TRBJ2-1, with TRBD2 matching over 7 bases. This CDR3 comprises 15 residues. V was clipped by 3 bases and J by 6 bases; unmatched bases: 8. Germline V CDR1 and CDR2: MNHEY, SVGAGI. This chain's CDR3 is CASSYRGGPGNEQFF. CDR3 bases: TGTGCCAGCAGTTATAGGGGAGGGCCGGGCAATGAGCAGTTCTTC.

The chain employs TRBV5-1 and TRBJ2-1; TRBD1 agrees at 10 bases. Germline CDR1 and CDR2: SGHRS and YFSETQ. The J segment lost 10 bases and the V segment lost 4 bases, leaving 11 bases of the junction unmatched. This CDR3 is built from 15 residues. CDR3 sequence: CASSEGQGFIREQFF. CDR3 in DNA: TGCGCCAGCAGCGAGGGACAGGGGTTCATCCGGGAGCAGTTCTTC.

CDR3 protein: CASSEGQGASSPLHF. In nucleotides, the CDR3 is TGTGCCAGCAGTGAGGGACAGGGGGCCTCTTCACCCCTCCACTTT. The rearrangement joins TRBV6-1 to TRBJ1-6, with 12 bases aligning to TRBD1. Trimming took 3 bases from V and 9 from J; bases not matched to a gene: 3. CDR1 is MNHNS and CDR2 is SASEGT in the germline V gene. This CDR3 has 15 amino acids.

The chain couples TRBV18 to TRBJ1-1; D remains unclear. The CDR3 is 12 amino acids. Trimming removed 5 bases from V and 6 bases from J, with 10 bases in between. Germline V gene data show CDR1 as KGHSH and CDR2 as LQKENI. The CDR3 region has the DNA TGTGCCAGCTCATCCAGCGGGGCTGAAGCTTTCTTT. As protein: CASSSSGAEAFF.

The CDR3 DNA follows: TGTGCCAGCAGTGAGTCAGGATTGGTCTATGGCTACACCTTC. It specifies CASSESGLVYGYTF. This chain joins TRBV6-1 and TRBJ1-2; D uncertain. With 3 bases removed from V and 4 bases from J, the gap between germline ends came to 12 bases. The CDR3 covers 14 residues. Germline CDR1 MNHNS, CDR2 SASEGT.

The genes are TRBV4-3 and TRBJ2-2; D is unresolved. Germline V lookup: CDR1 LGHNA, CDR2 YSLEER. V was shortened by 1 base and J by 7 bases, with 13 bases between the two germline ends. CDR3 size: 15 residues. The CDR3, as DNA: TGCGCCAGCAGCCAAGTGGATAGACGCGGCGGGGAGCTGTTTTTT. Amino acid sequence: CASSQVDRRGGELFF.

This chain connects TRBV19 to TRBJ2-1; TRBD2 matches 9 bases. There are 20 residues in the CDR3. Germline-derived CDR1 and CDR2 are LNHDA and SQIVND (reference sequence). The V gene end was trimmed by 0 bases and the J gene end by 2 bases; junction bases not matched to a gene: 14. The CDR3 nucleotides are TGTGCCAGTAGTATAGATGCGGGCAGAATGGCGGGAGGGCCCTACAATGAGCAGTTCTTC. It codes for CASSIDAGRMAGGPYNEQFF.

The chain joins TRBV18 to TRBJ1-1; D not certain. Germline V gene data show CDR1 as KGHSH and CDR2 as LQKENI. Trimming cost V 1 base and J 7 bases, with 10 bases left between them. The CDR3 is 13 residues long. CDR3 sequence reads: CASSPLQTVEAFF. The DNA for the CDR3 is TGTGCCAGCTCACCACTGCAAACGGTTGAAGCTTTCTTT.